The entry below gives a single T cell receptor (beta chain) sequence along with its context. Its antigen is currently unknown. V gave up 1 base and J gave up 6 bases; unmatched junction bases: 3. CDR3 length: 14 amino acids. The germline V gene encodes CDR1 SGDLS and CDR2 YYNGEE. This entry belongs to a study of CD8+CD57+ T cells in acquired aplastic anemia. The study's findings and limits: Between patients and controls, CD8+ Simpson's diversity did not vary significantly. Patients had approximately 29 CD8+ CDR3 sequences in common with controls (the shared set).

For CDR3 and TCR beta VDJ profiling, genomic DNA was the template used. One entry per CDR3 protein results from TCRdb running MiXCR on the reads. The sample includes some 410,000 distinct CDR3 sequences, just under 70% of them seen just once. This chain joins TRBV9 and TRBJ2-2; TRBD1 matches 7 bases. The clonotype originates from a human donor in good health, serving as a control. Sequencing was carried out using sorted CD4+, CD8+, or CD8+CD57+ T cells (not recorded which) from PBMCs. The CDR3 region is CASSVSTGPGELFF. The CDR3 DNA sequence: TGTGCCAGCAGCGTATCGACAGGGCCCGGGGAGCTGTTTTTT.